What follows are 13 T cell receptor beta chains derived from one specimen sequenced in a study of coeliac disease. TCRdb's copy holds only in-frame clones and misses some; the assay was immunoSEQ multiplex PCR. The sample carries over a thousand clones, more than 60% recorded once. Sequenced material: intraepithelial lymphocytes from the gut. These receptor sequences come from a human donor without celiac disease.

The sample holds a few counts of this clone. V and J are TRBV7-9 and TRBJ2-2; D might be TRBD2 (7 bases). Trimming removed 5 bases at V and 1 base at J, with 14 bases between. Germline values: CDR1 SEHNR, CDR2 FQNEAQ (reference sequence). The CDR3 length is 16 residues. The CDR3 spells CASSPGGGLNTGELFF. CDR3 sequence (DNA): TGTGCCAGCAGCCCTGGGGGGGGCCTGAACACCGGGGAGCTGTTTTTT.

The V call is TRBV10-2, the J call TRBJ2-5, with 9 bases fitting TRBD2. The length of the CDR3 is 14 residues. J gave up 1 base and V 5 bases, and 2 bases lay outside the gene matches. Germline CDR1 reads WSHSY; CDR2 reads SAAADI. Here the CDR3 reads CASSLTSGQETQYF. CDR3 nucleotides: TGCGCCAGCAGTCTGACTAGCGGCCAAGAGACCCAGTACTTC.

The chain is built from TRBV7-6 and TRBJ1-5; TRBD1 is a possible D gene (5 bases). The CDR3 has 13 residues. V lost 0 bases to trimming and J lost 5 bases, with 5 bases between them. Germline lookup yields CDR1 SGHVS and CDR2 FNYEAQ. CDR3 in amino acids: CASSLARDQPQHF. The DNA of the CDR3 is TGTGCCAGCAGCTTAGCCAGGGATCAGCCCCAGCATTTT.

This clone showed up just once. The V and J genes are TRBV23-1 and TRBJ2-4, with 11 bases identical to TRBD1. TRBV23-1 has ORF status, its function being uncertain. V lost 2 bases and J lost 6; bases outside the gene matches: 6. This CDR3 is built from 16 residues. The CDR3 DNA sequence: TGCGCCAGCAGTCAACCGGACAGGGGGCAGGCAAACATTCAGTACTTC. It codes for CASSQPDRGQANIQYF.

As concerns this clone: Other DNA variants within this sample encode the same CDR3. J is TRBJ1-5 and V is TRBV11-2; no firm D call. Trimming cost V 3 bases and J 4 bases, with 7 bases left between them. Germline V gene lookup returns CDR1 SGHAT and CDR2 FQNNGV. The length of the CDR3 is 13 residues. The CDR3: CASSFGGNQPQHF. The CDR3 DNA reads as TGTGCCAGCAGCTTTGGAGGGAATCAGCCCCAGCATTTT.

With respect to this clone: Other DNA sequences in this specimen translate into the identical CDR3. V usage is TRBV27 and J usage is TRBJ1-2; 7 nucleotides agree with TRBD1. CDR1 MNHEY and CDR2 SMNVEV come from the germline V gene (reference sequence). The CDR3 extends over 13 amino acids. V gave up 3 bases and J gave up 2 bases; unmatched junction bases: 0. The CDR3 here is CASSLGQNYGYTF. CDR3 DNA sequence: TGTGCCAGCAGTTTGGGACAGAACTATGGCTACACCTTC.

With respect to this clone: A single base separates this from a much larger clone, so it may be a read error. This chain uses TRBV2 with TRBJ2-7, with D possibly being TRBD2 (6 bases). Trimming shortened V by 5 bases and J by 3 bases, and 17 bases separated the two germline ends. From germline, CDR1 is SNHLY and CDR2 FYNNEI. The CDR3 extends over 15 amino acids. CDR3 in amino acids: CASSPATSRIYEQYF. In nucleotides, the CDR3 is TGTGCCAGCAGTCCGGCTACTAGCAGGATCTACGAGCAGTACTTC.

This sequence joins TRBV19 and TRBJ2-7; weak D call: TRBD1 (5 bases). Between the trimmed V and J ends, which lost 7 bases and 2 bases, there was a span of 12 bases. Looked up from germline, CDR1 is LNHDA and CDR2 is SQIVND (reference sequence). The CDR3 has 13 residues. CDR3 protein: CASNKGIAYEQYF. The CDR3 nucleotides are TGTGCCAGTAACAAGGGGATAGCCTACGAGCAGTACTTC.

The V gene is TRBV7-2, the J gene TRBJ2-7, with 7 bases that match TRBD2. The CDR3 is 15 residues long. J was trimmed by 1 base and V by 0 bases; bases with no gene match: 3. The germline V gene encodes CDR1 SGHTA and CDR2 FQGNSA. CDR3: CASSLASGESYEQYF. The CDR3 nucleotides are TGTGCCAGCAGCTTAGCGAGCGGGGAATCCTACGAGCAGTACTTC.

The V and J genes are TRBV18 and TRBJ2-3; the match to TRBD2 covers 9 bases. Germline lookup yields CDR1 KGHSH and CDR2 LQKENI. The J segment lost 3 bases and the V segment lost 2 bases, leaving 3 bases of the junction unmatched. This CDR3 has 15 residues. The CDR3 is CASSPAGGPTDTQYF. CDR3 nucleotide sequence: TGTGCCAGCTCACCAGCGGGAGGGCCGACAGATACGCAGTATTTT.

The table lists this clone with a count of one. The rearrangement joins TRBV11-2 to TRBJ2-7; D may be TRBD2 (5 bases). V was clipped by 3 bases and J by 3 bases, with 12 bases between them. The CDR3 sequence is 14 residues long. CDR1 is SGHAT, CDR2 FQNNGV, per germline. CDR3 sequence reads: CASSFVDSGYEQYF. Here the CDR3 DNA reads TGTGCCAGCAGCTTCGTGGACTCTGGCTACGAGCAGTACTTC.

In its sample, this clone was seen once. The rearrangement links TRBV11-1 to TRBJ2-1, with a weak D call TRBD2 (6 bases). The CDR3 totals 18 residues. Trimming removed 5 bases at V and 0 bases at J, with 20 bases between. Per germline, CDR1 SGHAT and CDR2 FQDESV (reference sequence). CDR3 amino acids: CASSPPSLAGSSYNEQFF. The CDR3 DNA reads as TGTGCCAGCAGCCCCCCTAGCTTGGCGGGGAGCTCCTACAATGAGCAGTTCTTC.

V gene TRBV29-1 combines with J gene TRBJ1-4, with TRBD1 matching over 8 bases. Germline trimming cut 7 bases from V and 7 bases from J; bases unmatched to any gene: 11. Germline loops: CDR1 SQVTM, CDR2 ANQGSEA. CDR3 length: 14 residues. CDR3 residues: CSGKDSGGGEKLFF. DNA of the CDR3: TGCAGCGGGAAGGACTCAGGGGGCGGTGAAAAACTGTTTTTT.